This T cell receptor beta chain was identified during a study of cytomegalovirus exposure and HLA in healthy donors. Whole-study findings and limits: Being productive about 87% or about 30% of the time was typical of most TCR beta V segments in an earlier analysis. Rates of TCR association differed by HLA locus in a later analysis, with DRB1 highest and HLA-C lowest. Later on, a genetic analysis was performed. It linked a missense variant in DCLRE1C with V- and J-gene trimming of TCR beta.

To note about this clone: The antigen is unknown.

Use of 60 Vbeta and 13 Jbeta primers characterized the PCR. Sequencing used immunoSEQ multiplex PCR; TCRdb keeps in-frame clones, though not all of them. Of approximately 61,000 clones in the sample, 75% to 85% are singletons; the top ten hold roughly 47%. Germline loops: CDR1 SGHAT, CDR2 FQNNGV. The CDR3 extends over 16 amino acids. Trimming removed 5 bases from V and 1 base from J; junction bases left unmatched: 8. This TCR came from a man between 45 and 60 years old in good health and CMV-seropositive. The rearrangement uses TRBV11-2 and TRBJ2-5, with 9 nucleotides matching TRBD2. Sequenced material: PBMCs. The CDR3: CASSAGGDRIQETQYF. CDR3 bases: TGTGCCAGCAGCGCGGGGGGGGACCGGATCCAAGAGACCCAGTACTTC.